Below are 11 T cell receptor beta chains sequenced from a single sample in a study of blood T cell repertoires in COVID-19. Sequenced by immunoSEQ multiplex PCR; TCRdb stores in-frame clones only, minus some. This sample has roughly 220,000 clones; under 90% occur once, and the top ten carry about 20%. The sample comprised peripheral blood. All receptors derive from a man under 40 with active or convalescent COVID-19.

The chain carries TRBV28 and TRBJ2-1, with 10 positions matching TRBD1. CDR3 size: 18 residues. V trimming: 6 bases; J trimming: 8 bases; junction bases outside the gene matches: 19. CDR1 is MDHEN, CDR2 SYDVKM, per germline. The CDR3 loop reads CASSTSRTGTGVLDEQFF. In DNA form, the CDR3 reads TGTGCCAGCAGCACTTCCCGGACCGGGACAGGGGTTCTGGATGAGCAGTTCTTC.

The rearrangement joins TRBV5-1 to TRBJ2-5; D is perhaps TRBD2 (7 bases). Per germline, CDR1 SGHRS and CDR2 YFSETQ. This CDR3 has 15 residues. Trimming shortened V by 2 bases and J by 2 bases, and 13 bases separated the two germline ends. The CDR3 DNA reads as TGCGCCAGCAGCTTCGGCGGGGGCTATCAAGAGACCCAGTACTTC. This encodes CASSFGGGYQETQYF.

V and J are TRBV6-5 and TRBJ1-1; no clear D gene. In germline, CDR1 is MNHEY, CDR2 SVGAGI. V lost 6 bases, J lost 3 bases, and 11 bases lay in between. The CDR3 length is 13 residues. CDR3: CASSQAGDTEAFF. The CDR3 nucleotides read TGTGCCAGCAGCCAAGCGGGAGACACTGAAGCTTTCTTT.

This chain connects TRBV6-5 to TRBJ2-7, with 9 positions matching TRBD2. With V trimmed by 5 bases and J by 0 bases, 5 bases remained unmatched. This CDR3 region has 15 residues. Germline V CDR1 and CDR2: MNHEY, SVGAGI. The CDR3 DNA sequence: TGTGCCAGCAGTCTGGGACTAGCAAGCTCCTACGAGCAGTACTTC. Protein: CASSLGLASSYEQYF.

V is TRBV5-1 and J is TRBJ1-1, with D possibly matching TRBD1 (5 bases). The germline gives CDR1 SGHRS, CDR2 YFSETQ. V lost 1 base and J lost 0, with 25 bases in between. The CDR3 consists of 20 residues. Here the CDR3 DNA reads TGCGCCAGCAGCTTGACCTGGACTTTTGAGGGACTGAGAATGAACACTGAAGCTTTCTTT. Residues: CASSLTWTFEGLRMNTEAFF. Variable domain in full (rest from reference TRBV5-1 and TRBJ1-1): KAGVTQTPRYLIKTRGQQVTLSCSPISGHRSVSWYQQTPGQGLQFLFEYFSETQRNKGNFPGRFSGRQFSNSRSEMNVSTLELGDSALYLCASSLTWTFEGLRMNTEAFFGQGTRLTVV.

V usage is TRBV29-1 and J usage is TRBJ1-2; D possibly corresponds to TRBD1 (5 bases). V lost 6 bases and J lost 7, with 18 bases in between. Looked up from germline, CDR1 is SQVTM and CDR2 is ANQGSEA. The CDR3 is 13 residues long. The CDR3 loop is CSVVDSVLGGYTF. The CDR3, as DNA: TGCAGCGTCGTCGACAGTGTATTAGGTGGCTACACCTTC.

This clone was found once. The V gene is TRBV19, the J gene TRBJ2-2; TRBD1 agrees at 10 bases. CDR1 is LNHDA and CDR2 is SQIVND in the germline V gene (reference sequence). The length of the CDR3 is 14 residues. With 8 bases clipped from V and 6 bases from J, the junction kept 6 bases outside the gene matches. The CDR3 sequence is CASRRDRGAGELFF. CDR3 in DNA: TGTGCCAGTCGCCGGGACAGGGGTGCCGGGGAGCTGTTTTTT.

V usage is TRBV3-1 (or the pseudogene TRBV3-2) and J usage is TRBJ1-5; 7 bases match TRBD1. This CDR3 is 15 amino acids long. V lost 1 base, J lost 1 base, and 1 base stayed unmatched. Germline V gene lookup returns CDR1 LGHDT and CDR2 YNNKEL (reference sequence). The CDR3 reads CASSQGGQSNQPQHF. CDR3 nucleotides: TGTGCCAGCAGCCAAGGGGGACAGAGCAATCAGCCCCAGCATTTT.

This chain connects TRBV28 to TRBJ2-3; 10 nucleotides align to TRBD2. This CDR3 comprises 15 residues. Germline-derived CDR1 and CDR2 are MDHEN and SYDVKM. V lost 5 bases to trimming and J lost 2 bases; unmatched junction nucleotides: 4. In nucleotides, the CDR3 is TGTGCCAGCAGTGGTAGCGGGGGGCCCACAGATACGCAGTATTTT. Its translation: CASSGSGGPTDTQYF.

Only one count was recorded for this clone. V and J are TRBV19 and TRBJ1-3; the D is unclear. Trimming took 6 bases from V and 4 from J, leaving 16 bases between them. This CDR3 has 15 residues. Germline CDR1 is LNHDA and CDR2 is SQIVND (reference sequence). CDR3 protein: CASRTGRGAGNTIYF. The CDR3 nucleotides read TGTGCCAGTAGGACCGGACGGGGTGCCGGAAACACCATATATTTT.

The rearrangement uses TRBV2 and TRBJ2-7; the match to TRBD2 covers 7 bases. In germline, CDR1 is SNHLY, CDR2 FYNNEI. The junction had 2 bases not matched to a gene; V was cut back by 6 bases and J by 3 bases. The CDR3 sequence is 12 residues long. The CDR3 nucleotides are TGTGCCAGCAGGGCTAGCGGCTACGAGCAGTACTTC. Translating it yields CASRASGYEQYF.